This T cell receptor (beta chain) was sequenced for a study of blood T cell repertoires in COVID-19. Germline assignment: CDR1 SGHDT and CDR2 YYEEEE. V was clipped by 1 base and J by 4 bases, with 14 bases between them. This CDR3 region has 15 residues. Data came from immunoSEQ multiplex PCR; TCRdb stores just in-frame clones and leaves some out. This table has about 80,000 clones, about 91% appearing once. The sample holds one count of this clone. The sample consisted of peripheral blood. The receptor comes from a woman of 80 years or more with acute or convalescent COVID-19. The chain combines TRBV5-6 with TRBJ1-1; D perhaps matches TRBD1 (5 bases). The CDR3, as DNA: TGTGCCAGCAGCTTGCAACCAGGGCTTAGCACTGAAGCTTTCTTT. This sequence encodes CASSLQPGLSTEAFF.